This entry lists 21 T cell receptor beta chains sequenced from one sample in a study of blood T cell repertoires in COVID-19. The table came from immunoSEQ multiplex PCR; TCRdb's copy has only in-frame clones and leaves some out. The sample gives about 140,000 clones, 80% of which show up once; about 4% is in the top ten. The source material was peripheral blood. The receptors here all came from a man aged 70 or older who had recovered from COVID-19.

The genes are TRBV4-1 and TRBJ2-7; no firm D call. V shed 1 base and J shed 0 bases, with 10 bases lying between them. There are 15 residues in the CDR3. Per germline, CDR1 MGHRA and CDR2 YSYEKL. The DNA of the CDR3 is TGCGCCAGCAGCCAAGTCCCTAGGAGCTCCTACGAGCAGTACTTC. Translation gives CASSQVPRSSYEQYF.

J is TRBJ2-3 and V is TRBV7-8; 7 bases fit TRBD1. The ends lost 2 bases at V and 6 bases at J; junction bases unmatched: 5. From germline, CDR1 is SGHVS and CDR2 FQNEAQ. This CDR3 spans 14 amino acids. CDR3 protein: CASSLITGEDTQYF. The CDR3 nucleotides are TGTGCCAGCAGCTTAATTACAGGGGAGGATACGCAGTATTTT.

The chain couples TRBV7-2 to TRBJ2-6; 7 bases match TRBD2. With V trimmed by 1 base and J by 0 bases, 6 bases remained unmatched. The germline gives CDR1 SGHTA, CDR2 FQGNSA. This CDR3 contains 18 residues. In DNA, the CDR3 is TGTGCCAGCAGCTTAGAGGGGAGGGCCAGCTCTGGGGCCAACGTCCTGACTTTC. The encoded protein is CASSLEGRASSGANVLTF.

This chain links TRBV27 with TRBJ2-1; TRBD2 aligns across 9 bases. The germline V gene has CDR1 MNHEY and CDR2 SMNVEV (reference sequence). J lost 6 bases, V lost 2 bases, and 5 bases had no gene match. The CDR3 consists of 15 residues. The CDR3 DNA sequence: TGTGCCAGCAGTTTACTAGCGGGATCAGGCAATGAGCAGTTCTTC. This codes for CASSLLAGSGNEQFF.

About this clone: The junction differs from germline at one of its ends, possibly a read error. The rearrangement links TRBV2 to TRBJ2-7, with D possibly TRBD1 on 5 matching bases. The CDR3 totals 13 residues. Germline V gene sequence: CDR1 SNHLY, CDR2 FYNNEI. CDR3 bases: TGTGCCGGCAGGGCTCCGCCTGGCCACGAGCAGTACTTC. It specifies CAGRAPPGHEQYF.

As DNA, the CDR3 is TGTGCCAGCAGTATACAGGGGGCGCATGAAAAACTGTTTTTT. This gives the protein CASSIQGAHEKLFF. V usage is TRBV2 and J usage is TRBJ1-4; 9 nucleotides agree with TRBD1. V shed 5 bases, J shed 6 bases, and the junction held 4 bases outside the gene matches. Germline CDR1 and CDR2: SNHLY and FYNNEI. The CDR3 loop spans 14 amino acids.

The chain recombines TRBV5-6 with TRBJ2-5, with 7 positions matching TRBD1. CDR1 SGHDT and CDR2 YYEEEE come from the germline V gene. V trimming: 0 bases; J trimming: 5 bases; junction bases outside the gene matches: 13. This CDR3 comprises 17 residues. The CDR3 region is CASSLGVERGLRETQYF. CDR3 bases: TGTGCCAGCAGCTTGGGCGTAGAGAGGGGGCTTAGGGAGACCCAGTACTTC.

The chain links TRBV7-3 to TRBJ2-3; D perhaps matches TRBD2 (6 bases). V lost 2 bases and J 6 bases, leaving 15 bases between the germline ends. The CDR3 is 15 amino acids. Germline V gives CDR1 SGHTA, CDR2 FQGTGA. The CDR3 loop is CASSLFRERSDTQYF. In nucleotides, the CDR3 is TGTGCCAGCAGCTTATTCCGGGAGCGTTCGGATACGCAGTATTTT.

The genes are TRBV6-2 or TRBV6-3 and TRBJ2-7; tentative D call: TRBD1 (7 bases). Trimming removed 3 bases from V and 3 bases from J, with 15 bases in between. The V gene's germline CDR1 is MNHEY and CDR2 SVGEGT. The CDR3 is made up of 15 amino acids. The CDR3 region has the DNA TGTGCCAGCAGTTATGGAGGGGGCTCCCGCTACGAGCAGTACTTC. This encodes CASSYGGGSRYEQYF.

J is TRBJ2-1 and V is TRBV20-1; D is ambiguous. The CDR3 covers 10 residues. The V and J ends lost 5 bases and 9 bases respectively, with 8 bases between them. CDR1 and CDR2 (germline): DFQATT, SNEGSKA (reference sequence). The CDR3 DNA sequence: TGCAGTGCTTGGTCGGGTGAGCAGTTCTTC. This translates into CSAWSGEQFF.

The genes are TRBV3-1 (or the pseudogene TRBV3-2) and TRBJ1-4; D perhaps matches TRBD1 (5 bases). Germline V gene data show CDR1 as LGHDT and CDR2 as YNNKEL (reference sequence). CDR3 length: 12 amino acids. Deletions cut 4 bases from V and 8 bases from J, with 8 bases between. CDR3 in DNA: TGTGCCAGCAGCCGGAAGGGGGAAAAACTGTTTTTT. It is translated as CASSRKGEKLFF.

This clone has more than one count but fewer than ten. The chain couples TRBV6-6 to TRBJ2-3; 11 bases match TRBD1. V was clipped by 10 bases and J by 5 bases; unmatched bases: 5. This CDR3 is 13 amino acids long. The germline V gene has CDR1 MNHNY and CDR2 SVGAGI (reference sequence). Written as DNA, the CDR3 is TGTGCCACCGGGACAGGGGGTTTAGATACGCAGTATTTT. Amino acid sequence: CATGTGGLDTQYF.

The J gene is TRBJ1-6, the V gene TRBV5-4; 9 bases are shared with TRBD1. Per the germline V gene, CDR1 is SGHNT and CDR2 is YYREEE (reference sequence). This CDR3 spans 16 amino acids. Trimming cost V 3 bases and J 7 bases; bases outside gene matches: 8. The CDR3 loop reads CASSSGQGLRNSPLHF. CDR3 DNA sequence: TGTGCCAGCAGCTCGGGACAGGGCTTGAGGAATTCACCCCTCCACTTT. Filled out from reference TRBV5-4 and TRBJ1-6, the complete variable domain reads ETGVTQSPTHLIKTRGQQVTLRCSSQSGHNTVSWYQQALGQGPQFIFQYYREEENGRGNFPPRFSGLQFPNYSSELNVNALELDDSALYLCASSSGQGLRNSPLHFGNGTRLTVT.

J is TRBJ1-2 and V is TRBV19; D not certain. The CDR3 covers 12 residues. The V and J ends lost 1 base and 5 bases respectively, with 5 bases between them. CDR1 and CDR2 (germline): LNHDA, SQIVND (reference sequence). The CDR3 bases are TGTGCCAGTAGTATAGCCGGTTATGGCTACACCTTC. Translating gives CASSIAGYGYTF. Full variable domain (outside the CDR3, taken from reference TRBV19 and TRBJ1-2): DGGITQSPKYLFRKEGQNVTLSCEQNLNHDAMYWYRQDPGQGLRLIYYSQIVNDFQKGDIAEGYSVSREKKESFPLTVTSAQKNPTAFYLCASSIAGYGYTFGSGTRLTVV.

The CDR3 loop is CASSPRGSSYEQYF. The CDR3 nucleotides read TGTGCCAGCAGCCCCCGTGGGAGCTCCTACGAGCAGTACTTC. The chain combines TRBV7-9 with TRBJ2-7; tentatively, D is TRBD2 (5 bases). CDR1 and CDR2 (germline): SEHNR, FQNEAQ (reference sequence). The V end lost 5 bases, the J end lost 0 bases, and 11 bases lay between the germline ends. The length of the CDR3 is 14 residues.

The V and J genes are TRBV2 and TRBJ1-1; TRBD1 matches 9 bases. This CDR3 has 14 residues. The V and J ends lost 6 bases and 1 base, in that order; junction bases with no gene match: 3. The germline CDR1 and CDR2 sequences are SNHLY and FYNNEI. The CDR3 nucleotides read TGTGCCAGCAGCGGACAGGGGAGGAACACTGAAGCTTTCTTT. Amino acids: CASSGQGRNTEAFF.

This sequence joins TRBV9 and TRBJ1-2; TRBD1 matches at 9 bases. V trimming: 3 bases; J trimming: 4 bases; junction bases outside the gene matches: 10. The CDR3 length is 16 residues. Germline V gene lookup returns CDR1 SGDLS and CDR2 YYNGEE. The CDR3: CASSAARDRVPYGYTF. CDR3 DNA sequence: TGTGCCAGCAGCGCCGCTCGGGACAGGGTTCCCTATGGCTACACCTTC.

Here the CDR3 DNA reads TGTGCCTCCAGCTCTAGCGGGAGGGCCTTCCGCAATGAGCAGTTCTTC. Its protein is CASSSSGRAFRNEQFF. This chain connects TRBV30 to TRBJ2-1; 12 nucleotides line up with TRBD2. From germline, CDR1 is GTSNPN and CDR2 SVGIG (reference sequence). V shed 7 bases and J 6 bases; nucleotides not matched to a gene: 13. The CDR3 sequence is 16 residues long.

V is TRBV5-4 and J is TRBJ2-5; D perhaps matches TRBD2 (5 bases). This CDR3 is 14 amino acids long. Germline CDR1 reads SGHNT; CDR2 reads YYREEE (reference sequence). Trimming stripped 4 bases from V and 4 bases from J, with 14 bases between. The CDR3 DNA follows: TGTGCCAGCAGCGCCCGGGATTACGTAGAGACCCAGTACTTC. Its protein product is CASSARDYVETQYF.

In its sample, this clone was seen once. The chain links TRBV2 to TRBJ2-1; the D gene is possibly TRBD1 (6 bases). Germline loops: CDR1 SNHLY, CDR2 FYNNEI. V was trimmed by 5 bases and J by 10 bases, leaving 15 bases between them. The CDR3 sequence is 13 residues long. CDR3 in amino acids: CASSYRVDWEQFF. The CDR3 bases are TGTGCCAGCAGTTACAGGGTAGACTGGGAGCAGTTCTTC.

The genes are TRBV23-1 and TRBJ2-7; a weak D match, TRBD2 (7 bases). TRBV23-1 is recorded as an ORF, its role being uncertain. The V and J ends lost 8 bases and 2 bases respectively, with 16 bases between them. The CDR3 has 14 amino acids. The CDR3 protein is CASARRGRAYEQYF. CDR3 coding DNA: TGCGCCAGCGCTCGTAGGGGGAGGGCCTACGAGCAGTACTTC.